This T cell receptor beta chain stems from a study of T cell repertoires in cytomegalovirus infection. Study-wide background: Public signatures in TCR beta pointed to CMV infection and matching HLA type. Study outcomes and limitations: Individuals carrying CMV plus the relevant HLA were identified by cumulative frequency of public TCR beta families. Dominating the ex vivo response were HLA-C-restricted CMV-specific TCR beta clonotypes.

Regarding this clonotype: Its antigen is unidentified.

The CDR3 spans 14 residues. Germline V gene data show CDR1 as SGHVS and CDR2 as FNYEAQ. V was clipped by 5 bases and J by 2 bases; unmatched bases: 3. TCRdb ran MiXCR on the reads and lists one entry per CDR3 protein. The sample yields fewer than 700,000 distinct CDR3 sequences, approximately 25% seen once. The sample comprised CD8+ T cells from PBMCs. The chain joins TRBV7-6 to TRBJ2-3, with 8 bases lining up with TRBD2. The receptor's source is a human donor in good health (CMV status not recorded). Some clones in this sample may be carry-over from other donors' samples. The CDR3 nucleotides are TGTGCCAGCAGCGAGCGGGGGCCCACAGATACGCAGTATTTT. It is translated as CASSERGPTDTQYF. The full variable domain, rest sourced from reference TRBV7-6 and TRBJ2-3, is GAGVSQSPRYKVTKRGQDVALRCDPISGHVSLYWYRQALGQGPEFLTYFNYEAQQDKSGLPNDRFSAERPEGSISTLTIQRTEQRDSAMYRCASSERGPTDTQYFGPGTRLTVL.